The T cell receptor (beta chain) described here comes from a study of cytomegalovirus exposure and HLA in healthy donors. The PCR ran on 60 Vbeta and 13 Jbeta primers. Assay: immunoSEQ multiplex PCR; the TCRdb copy retains only in-frame clones and omits some. This sample has around 150,000 clones, with over 75% found just once. V dropped 5 bases and J dropped 4 bases, with 6 bases sitting between them. This CDR3 spans 11 amino acids. Per germline, CDR1 SGHTA and CDR2 FQGNSA. In this sample, this clone turned up once. Sequenced sample: PBMCs. This TCR was recovered from a woman aged 50 to 60 in good health and CMV-seropositive. V and J are TRBV7-2 and TRBJ2-7; D unresolved. The CDR3: CASSTVYEQYF. CDR3 bases: TGTGCCAGCAGCACTGTATACGAGCAGTACTTC.